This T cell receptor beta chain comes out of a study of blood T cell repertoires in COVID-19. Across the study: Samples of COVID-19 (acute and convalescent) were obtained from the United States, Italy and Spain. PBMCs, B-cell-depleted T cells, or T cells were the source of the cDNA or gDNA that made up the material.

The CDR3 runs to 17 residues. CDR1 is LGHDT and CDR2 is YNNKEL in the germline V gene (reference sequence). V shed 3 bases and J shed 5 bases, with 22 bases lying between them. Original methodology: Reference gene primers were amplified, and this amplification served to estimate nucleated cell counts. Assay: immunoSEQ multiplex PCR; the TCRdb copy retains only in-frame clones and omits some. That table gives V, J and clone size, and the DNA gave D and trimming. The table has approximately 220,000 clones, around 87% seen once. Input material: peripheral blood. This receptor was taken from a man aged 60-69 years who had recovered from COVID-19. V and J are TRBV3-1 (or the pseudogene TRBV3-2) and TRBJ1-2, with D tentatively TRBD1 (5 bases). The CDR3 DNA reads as TGTGCCAGCAGCCACTTGCATACACTTACGGGGGGTTATGGCTACACCTTC. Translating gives CASSHLHTLTGGYGYTF.